The source of this T cell receptor (beta chain) is a study of T cells in Graves' hyperthyroidism and ophthalmopathy. A remark on this clonotype: Its specificity is not known.

After removal of 6 bases from V and 2 bases from J, the junction contained 3 bases not matched to a gene. This CDR3 contains 14 residues. Germline lookup yields CDR1 DFQATT and CDR2 SNEGSKA (reference sequence). Regions amplified from RNA transcripts were the TCR beta CDR3 regions. First-round RT-PCR of the TCR CDR3 relied on the HTBI primer set. TCRdb re-derived calls from the multiplex PCR reads in MiXCR, one entry per CDR3 protein. The table shows 600,000 or so distinct CDR3 sequences, with about half occurring only once. Study-wide results and caveats: A median roughly 6.6 months before onset, the model predicted ophthalmopathy. Blood also showed most of the thyroid clonotypes that were expanded above 0.001.

The sample comprised peripheral blood or thyroid tissue (not recorded which). This clonotype was obtained from a woman younger than 30 with Graves' hyperthyroidism. The genes are TRBV20-1 and TRBJ2-2; 10 nucleotides align to TRBD1. The CDR3 DNA is TGCAGTGCGTGGACAGGGGGAAACACCGGGGAGCTGTTTTTT. Its translation is CSAWTGGNTGELFF.